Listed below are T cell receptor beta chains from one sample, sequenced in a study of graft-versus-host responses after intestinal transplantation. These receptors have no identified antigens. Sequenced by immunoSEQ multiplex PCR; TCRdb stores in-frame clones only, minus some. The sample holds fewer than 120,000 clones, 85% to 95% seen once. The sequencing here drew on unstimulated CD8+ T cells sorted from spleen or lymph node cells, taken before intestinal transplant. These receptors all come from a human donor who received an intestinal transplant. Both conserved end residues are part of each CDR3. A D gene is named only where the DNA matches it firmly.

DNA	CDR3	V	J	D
TGCAGCGTTGACGGAGGAGACAATGAGCAGTTCTTC	CSVDGGDNEQFF	TRBV29-1	TRBJ2-1	.
TGTGCCAGCAGTGAATCTGGTCGACCTCCTAATGGCTACACCTTC	CASSESGRPPNGYTF	TRBV2	TRBJ1-2	.
TGCGCCAGCAGCTTTGTGGGACAGGGGGCGGGGGACACTGAAGCTTTCTTT	CASSFVGQGAGDTEAFF	TRBV5-1	TRBJ1-1	TRBD1
TGTGCCTGGAGTGTGGGAGCGGGAGCCGGGGAGCTGTTTTTT	CAWSVGAGAGELFF	TRBV30	TRBJ2-2	TRBD2
TGTGCCAGCAGCGTAGAGGGGGTTGGGCAGCCCCAGCATTTT	CASSVEGVGQPQHF	TRBV9	TRBJ1-5	.
TGTGCCAGCAGCCGGGGACAGGGTAGAAACACCATATATTTT	CASSRGQGRNTIYF	TRBV13	TRBJ1-3	TRBD1
TGCAGTGCTTGGATTTTAGGCGAGCAGTTCTTC	CSAWILGEQFF	TRBV20-1	TRBJ2-1	.
TGCAGCGTTGATCGCCCAAACACCGGGGAGCTGTTTTTT	CSVDRPNTGELFF	TRBV29-1	TRBJ2-2	.
TGTGCCAGCAGGGGAGGGACAGACTATGGCTACACCTTC	CASRGGTDYGYTF	TRBV25-1	TRBJ1-2	TRBD1
TGTGCCAGCAGAAACAGATACACTGAAGCTTTCTTT	CASRNRYTEAFF	TRBV2	TRBJ1-1	.
TGCAGCGCCTGGACAGAATACACCGGGGAGACCCAGTACTTC	CSAWTEYTGETQYF	TRBV29-1	TRBJ2-5	.
TGTGCCAGCAGTGAGGGACTAGATCTTACCGGGGAGCTGTTTTTT	CASSEGLDLTGELFF	TRBV2	TRBJ2-2	TRBD2
TGTGCCATCAGTGACAGGGAGGGGCGCGGGGAGCTGTTTTTT	CAISDREGRGELFF	TRBV10-3	TRBJ2-2	TRBD2
TGTGCCAGCAGTCGGAACCGACCGAACACCGGGGAGCTGTTTTTT	CASSRNRPNTGELFF	TRBV25-1	TRBJ2-2	.
TGTGCCAGCAGCTTGGGAGGGGAGGATCAGCCCCAGCATTTT	CASSLGGEDQPQHF	TRBV5-6	TRBJ1-5	.
TGTGCCAGCAGCTTGGCGGCGTCAGGGGGCGCGAATAATGGCTACACCTTC	CASSLAASGGANNGYTF	TRBV5-4	TRBJ1-2	TRBD1
TGTGCCAGTACCCGGAGCGGAGACCCTAGCAATCAGCCCCAGCATTTT	CASTRSGDPSNQPQHF	TRBV19	TRBJ1-5	.
TGTGCCAGCAGTGAGCCGACAGGGGGCGAAGAGACCCAGTACTTC	CASSEPTGGEETQYF	TRBV25-1	TRBJ2-5	TRBD1
TGTGCTAGTGGGAAGGGGACTAGCGGGAGGGAGACCCAGTACTTC	CASGKGTSGRETQYF	TRBV12-5	TRBJ2-5	TRBD2
TGTGCCAGCAGCCTCCTAGGGAGCTCCTACAATGAGCAGTTCTTC	CASSLLGSSYNEQFF	TRBV5-6	TRBJ2-1	.